This section outlines one T cell receptor beta chain sequence together with its context. The V gene's germline CDR1 is SGHDT and CDR2 YYEEEE. This CDR3 contains 16 residues. Germline trimming cut 1 base from V and 6 bases from J; bases unmatched to any gene: 4. These data originate in a study of untreated major depressive disorder. Clones were sequenced by immunoSEQ multiplex PCR, and TCRdb holds only the in-frame ones, with some missing. Of about 21,000 clones listed, approximately 92% are singletons. The TCR originated in a young man in good health. The sample consisted of CD4+ T cells from PBMCs. This chain links TRBV5-6 with TRBJ2-2; TRBD2 aligns across 12 bases. CDR3 nucleotide sequence: TGTGCCAGCAGCTTGTGGGCTAGCGGGAGGGCCGGGGAGCTGTTTTTT. Encoded protein: CASSLWASGRAGELFF.